The rows below give T cell receptor beta chains drawn from one sample of a study of T cell responses to AZD1222 COVID-19 vaccine. Sequenced by immunoSEQ multiplex PCR; TCRdb stores in-frame clones only, minus some. This sample has 90,000 to 120,000 clones, with 92% found just once. The source material was peripheral blood, sampled 28 days after the second AZD1222 dose. The source of these receptors is an adult who received the AZD1222 COVID-19 vaccine. CDR3s include the opening cysteine and the closing phenylalanine or tryptophan. Each record gives: J gene, clone size, V gene, D gene, CDR3 protein. The D gene is left open where the match is weak. Not every row has a clone size; where given, it reads once, few, many or a size class.

TRBJ2-7 NA TRBV9 NA CASSPRQGYEQYF
TRBJ2-5 NA TRBV7-9 NA CASSLGRGDLRETQYF
TRBJ1-6 NA TRBV4-1 NA CASSQDLPSPLSSYNSPLHF
TRBJ2-3 NA TRBV9 TRBD1 CASSVGTGGDTQYF
TRBJ2-5 NA TRBV2 NA CASSEFSVQETQYF
TRBJ2-7 once TRBV7-8 TRBD2 CASNLLAGGYYEQYF
TRBJ2-2 NA TRBV5-4 NA CASSLRRLNNIFANTGELFF
TRBJ1-1 NA TRBV11-2 NA CASSLVGDTEAFF
TRBJ1-1 NA TRBV3-1/TRBV3-2 NA CASQWKGLNTEAFF
TRBJ1-1 NA TRBV3-1/TRBV3-2 NA CASSKRGGAYTEAFF
TRBJ2-2 NA TRBV9 NA CASTTSRQKGDTGELFF
TRBJ2-1 NA TRBV5-5 NA CASSLGLAPVEQFF
TRBJ2-3 NA TRBV19 NA CASSGQGKDTQYF
TRBJ1-4 NA TRBV27 NA CASSYAGNEKLFF
TRBJ2-1 once TRBV5-6 NA CASSARGAGVGEQFF
TRBJ1-5 NA TRBV14 TRBD1 CARQGQGTDQPQHF
TRBJ2-1 NA TRBV7-6 TRBD2 CASSERLAGDRNEQFF
TRBJ1-2 NA TRBV6-5 NA CASSLGGGYGYTF
TRBJ2-5 NA TRBV5-4 NA CASSLSPLSGPLWETQYF
TRBJ2-2 NA TRBV5-1 NA CASSSGQAGAGELFF
TRBJ1-2 once TRBV12-3/TRBV12-4 NA CASTGLADYGYTF
TRBJ2-5 NA TRBV6-5 TRBD1 CASSRQGNSETQYF
TRBJ1-1 NA TRBV7-9 NA CASEGMLNTEAFF
TRBJ1-5 NA TRBV7-9 NA CASSRTNQPQHF
TRBJ2-5 NA TRBV7-9 TRBD2 CASSSGLARVETQYF
TRBJ1-4 NA TRBV15 NA CATSRLTGGEKLFF
TRBJ1-5 NA TRBV6-2/TRBV6-3 NA CASSYSSRIQPQHF
TRBJ2-2 NA TRBV9 TRBD1 CASSVEGTAGGGELFF
TRBJ1-1 NA TRBV7-9 NA CASSWTNRDTEAFF
TRBJ1-5 once TRBV6-2/TRBV6-3 TRBD1 CASSYGIQGTRPQHF
TRBJ2-5 NA TRBV5-4 NA CASGSPERMETQYF
TRBJ2-3 NA TRBV7-3 NA CASSLTGSTDTQYF
TRBJ1-1 NA TRBV4-1 NA CASSQYSGLGGTEAFF
TRBJ2-1 NA TRBV4-1 NA CASSQALHEQFF
TRBJ1-6 NA TRBV6-6 NA CASSWEGTNSPLHF
TRBJ2-7 NA TRBV5-1 TRBD2 CASSLARGTYEQYF
TRBJ2-3 NA TRBV6-1 NA CASSEASGGRDTQYF
TRBJ2-1 NA TRBV7-9 NA CASSLVGSEQFF
TRBJ1-2 NA TRBV18 NA CASSQNRDTTNYGYTF
TRBJ1-4 NA TRBV25-1 TRBD1 CASSDRTGWGNEKLFF
TRBJ2-1 NA TRBV4-3 TRBD2 CASSPNPRLASLYEQFF
TRBJ2-7 NA TRBV14 NA CASSQRGLFSPYEQYF
TRBJ1-6 NA TRBV28 NA CASSLYEGVGPSPLHF
TRBJ1-3 NA TRBV25-1 NA CASSDPGGTTGNTIYF
TRBJ1-5 NA TRBV29-1 NA CSVGQGSNQPQHF